A single sample gave rise to the 29 T cell receptor beta chains below, sequenced in a study of cytomegalovirus exposure and HLA in healthy donors. The data were produced by immunoSEQ multiplex PCR, yet TCRdb's version contains in-frame clones alone and is incomplete. The table has about 130,000 clones, 85% to 95% seen once. Source material: PBMCs. The receptors here all came from a man aged 18 to 30 in good health and CMV-seropositive.

The gene calls are TRBV19 and TRBJ2-3, with 12 bases lining up with TRBD2. Germline-derived CDR1 and CDR2 are LNHDA and SQIVND (reference sequence). The junction had 2 bases not matched to a gene; V was cut back by 3 bases and J by 4 bases. This CDR3 comprises 15 residues. The CDR3 DNA reads as TGTGCCAGTAGTATCACTAGCGGGAGGCCAGATACGCAGTATTTT. Its translation: CASSITSGRPDTQYF.

The chain combines TRBV29-1 with TRBJ2-1, with TRBD1 matching over 8 bases. J lost 7 bases, V lost 4 bases, and 0 bases had no gene match. From germline, CDR1 is SQVTM and CDR2 ANQGSEA. The CDR3 sequence is 11 residues long. CDR3 protein: CSVGQGNEQFF. The CDR3 DNA is TGCAGCGTTGGACAGGGGAATGAGCAGTTCTTC.

The chain has TRBV27 and TRBJ2-5, with 8 bases identical to TRBD1. Germline-derived CDR1 and CDR2 are MNHEY and SMNVEV (reference sequence). The CDR3 is 12 residues long. Trimming at V came to 6 bases and at J to 11 bases, leaving 8 bases not matched to a gene. The CDR3 nucleotides are TGTGCCAGCAGCGAAGACAGGGGTCGGCAGTACTTC. Translation gives CASSEDRGRQYF.

The chain uses TRBV7-6 and TRBJ2-3; a weak D match, TRBD2 (6 bases). This CDR3 contains 13 residues. Germline V lookup: CDR1 SGHVS, CDR2 FNYEAQ. The germline V and J ends were trimmed by 5 bases and 6 bases, with 12 bases remaining between them. This CDR3 is CASSLRLGDTQYF. The CDR3 DNA reads as TGTGCCAGCAGCCTCCGACTAGGGGATACGCAGTATTTT.

This chain links TRBV18 with TRBJ1-4, with D possibly matching TRBD1 (5 bases). This CDR3 is built from 13 residues. V shed 0 bases and J shed 6 bases, with 5 bases lying between them. Germline values: CDR1 KGHSH, CDR2 LQKENI. The DNA of the CDR3 is TGTGCCAGCTCACCACCGGGGCATGAAAAACTGTTTTTT. Residues: CASSPPGHEKLFF.

The chain employs TRBV5-5 and TRBJ1-4, with TRBD1 matching over 8 bases. The CDR3 is 13 residues long. Germline V CDR1 and CDR2: SGHKS, YYEKEE (reference sequence). The V and J ends lost 1 base and 8 bases, in that order; junction bases with no gene match: 1. The CDR3 spells CASSLYRGEKLFF. Here the CDR3 DNA reads TGTGCCAGCAGCTTGTACAGGGGGGAAAAACTGTTTTTT.

The V call is TRBV6-5, the J call TRBJ2-7; 9 nucleotides line up with TRBD1. Germline values: CDR1 MNHEY, CDR2 SVGAGI. This CDR3 comprises 15 residues. Trimming took 2 bases from V and 7 from J; bases not matched to a gene: 9. The CDR3 sequence is CASSYPGQGIWEQYF. The CDR3 coding sequence is TGTGCCAGCAGTTACCCAGGACAGGGGATTTGGGAGCAGTACTTC.

The V and J genes are TRBV4-1 and TRBJ2-5, with 8 nucleotides matching TRBD2. The CDR3 consists of 17 residues. V lost 1 base, J lost 1 base, and 8 bases stayed unmatched. The germline CDR1 and CDR2 sequences are MGHRA and YSYEKL. The chain's CDR3 is CASSQGPSGSLQETQYF. Written as DNA, the CDR3 is TGCGCCAGCAGCCAAGGCCCGAGCGGGAGTCTCCAAGAGACCCAGTACTTC.

The rearrangement uses TRBV6-6 and TRBJ2-7; 8 bases map to TRBD2. The CDR3 covers 13 residues. V was pared by 10 bases and J by 3 bases, with 8 bases of the junction left unmatched. Germline CDR1 reads MNHNY; CDR2 reads SVGAGI (reference sequence). This CDR3 reads CATTTSGSYEQYF. CDR3 in DNA: TGTGCCACCACAACCAGCGGGAGCTACGAGCAGTACTTC.

This chain uses TRBV29-1 with TRBJ1-1; D possibly corresponds to TRBD1 (5 bases). The CDR3 sequence is 10 residues long. CDR1 is SQVTM, CDR2 ANQGSEA, per germline. V was cut by 7 bases and J by 8 bases, with 11 bases left in between. Here the CDR3 reads CSAGDFEAFF. The CDR3 nucleotides are TGCAGCGCTGGGGACTTCGAAGCTTTCTTT.

The chain is built from TRBV28 and TRBJ2-7; 9 bases are shared with TRBD2. Germline assignment: CDR1 MDHEN and CDR2 SYDVKM. With V trimmed by 5 bases and J by 1 base, 6 bases remained unmatched. This CDR3 is built from 15 residues. CDR3 region: CASSPGTSLSYEQYF. DNA for the CDR3: TGTGCCAGCAGTCCCGGGACTAGCCTTTCCTACGAGCAGTACTTC.

V gene TRBV4-2 combines with J gene TRBJ2-7; a possible D gene is TRBD1 (6 bases). V lost 0 bases and J 6 bases, leaving 21 bases between the germline ends. The germline V gene encodes CDR1 LGHNA and CDR2 YNFKEQ. CDR3 length equals 17 residues. The CDR3 loop reads CASSQERLSDSLGEQYF. The DNA for the CDR3 is TGTGCCAGCAGCCAAGAGAGGCTATCGGACAGCTTAGGCGAGCAGTACTTC.

The chain couples TRBV15 to TRBJ2-5; 7 bases map to TRBD2. The junction had 11 bases not matched to a gene; V was cut back by 5 bases and J by 5 bases. This CDR3 region has 15 residues. Germline V lookup: CDR1 LNHNV, CDR2 YYDKDF (reference sequence). CDR3 bases: TGTGCCACCAGCGGACGCCGGGACTACGGGGAGACCCAGTACTTC. It translates to CATSGRRDYGETQYF.

The chain carries TRBV2 and TRBJ2-7; 7 positions agree with TRBD2. The junction had 7 bases not matched to a gene; V was cut back by 6 bases and J by 2 bases. Germline V lookup: CDR1 SNHLY, CDR2 FYNNEI. The CDR3 sequence is 14 residues long. CDR3 nucleotide sequence: TGTGCCAGCAGACCCGGACTAGGCCCCTACGAGCAGTACTTC. This codes for CASRPGLGPYEQYF.

The chain couples TRBV15 to TRBJ2-1; D gene unclear. Germline V gives CDR1 LNHNV, CDR2 YYDKDF (reference sequence). CDR3 length: 14 residues. V lost 2 bases, J lost 0 bases, and 5 bases lay in between. This CDR3 reads CATSRQVSYNEQFF. CDR3 nucleotide sequence: TGTGCCACCAGCAGACAGGTCTCCTACAATGAGCAGTTCTTC.

The chain uses TRBV2 and TRBJ2-5; possibly TRBD1 for D (6 bases). The V and J ends lost 10 bases and 5 bases respectively, with 17 bases between them. The CDR3 has 13 residues. The germline V gene encodes CDR1 SNHLY and CDR2 FYNNEI. The CDR3 coding sequence is TGTGCCAACTCACAGGGCCCGGAGGAGACCCAGTACTTC. This encodes CANSQGPEETQYF.

A single count supports this clone. V usage is TRBV18 and J usage is TRBJ2-3, with no clear D. The germline V gene encodes CDR1 KGHSH and CDR2 LQKENI. The ends were cut back, 3 bases at V and 0 bases at J, with 16 bases in the middle. The CDR3 loop spans 17 amino acids. Here the CDR3 DNA reads TGTGCCAGCTCACCGTCTCGCGGTAAATCTAGCACAGATACGCAGTATTTT. Its protein is CASSPSRGKSSTDTQYF.

The chain combines TRBV28 with TRBJ1-2, with D tentatively TRBD1 (5 bases). CDR3 length: 14 residues. Germline CDR1 MDHEN, CDR2 SYDVKM. Between the trimmed V and J ends, which lost 3 bases and 4 bases, there was a span of 12 bases. The CDR3 coding sequence is TGTGCCAGCAGTTTGGGGCAGAGGATCTATGGCTACACCTTC. As protein: CASSLGQRIYGYTF.

This chain uses TRBV9 with TRBJ2-2; weak D call: TRBD1 (5 bases). Germline CDR1 is SGDLS and CDR2 is YYNGEE. This CDR3 has 16 residues. The V gene lost 3 bases and the J gene lost 8 bases, with 20 bases spanning the gap. CDR3 sequence reads: CASSAAGSRTAGELFF. The CDR3 region has the DNA TGTGCCAGCAGCGCTGCAGGGTCTAGGACGGCGGGGGAGCTGTTTTTT.

This sequence joins TRBV2 and TRBJ2-5; 11 bases agree with TRBD1. Trimming at V came to 6 bases and at J to 5 bases, leaving 2 bases not matched to a gene. There are 13 residues in the CDR3. CDR1 and CDR2 from the germline V gene are SNHLY and FYNNEI. The CDR3 DNA reads TGTGCCAGCAGCGGGACAGGGGGGGAGACCCAGTACTTC. Translating it yields CASSGTGGETQYF.

V and J are TRBV5-6 and TRBJ2-6; TRBD1 matches 7 bases. The germline V gene encodes CDR1 SGHDT and CDR2 YYEEEE. CDR3 length: 17 amino acids. V shed 0 bases, J shed 0 bases, and the junction held 3 bases outside the gene matches. DNA for the CDR3: TGTGCCAGCAGCTTGGGGCCAGGGGGCTCTGGGGCCAACGTCCTGACTTTC. Translation: CASSLGPGGSGANVLTF.

As DNA, the CDR3 is TGTGCCAGCAGTCTCCTCGGGGAGTCCTACAATGAGCAGTTCTTC. Translating it yields CASSLLGESYNEQFF. V is TRBV27 and J is TRBJ2-1; maybe TRBD2 (5 bases). This CDR3 is built from 15 residues. Germline V gene data show CDR1 as MNHEY and CDR2 as SMNVEV (reference sequence). Trimming shortened V by 5 bases and J by 1 base, and 12 bases separated the two germline ends.

V and J are TRBV6-6 and TRBJ2-2, with D possibly matching TRBD1 (6 bases). V was pared by 6 bases and J by 1 base, with 9 bases between. This CDR3 is 14 amino acids long. Per germline, CDR1 MNHNY and CDR2 SVGAGI (reference sequence). In DNA, the CDR3 is TGTGCCAGCAGCGGGACACGGAACACCGGGGAGCTGTTTTTT. It encodes CASSGTRNTGELFF.

The rearrangement links TRBV5-1 to TRBJ2-6; D is possibly TRBD1 (6 bases). The germline gives CDR1 SGHRS, CDR2 YFSETQ. This CDR3 is 16 amino acids long. With 4 bases removed from V and 1 base from J, the gap between germline ends came to 12 bases. For the CDR3, the DNA is TGCGCCAGCAGCCCATTCACAGGGTCTGGGGCCAACGTCCTGACTTTC. Amino acids: CASSPFTGSGANVLTF.

V gene TRBV6-1 combines with J gene TRBJ2-1; D remains ambiguous. Germline-derived CDR1 and CDR2 are MNHNS and SASEGT. This CDR3 contains 14 residues. Trimming cost V 1 base and J 7 bases, with 11 bases left between them. Here the CDR3 reads CASSEVSTINEQFF. The CDR3, as DNA: TGTGCCAGCAGTGAAGTTAGCACTATTAATGAGCAGTTCTTC.

The J gene is TRBJ2-3, the V gene TRBV28; 9 positions match TRBD2. The CDR3 is made up of 17 amino acids. With 5 bases clipped from V and 5 bases from J, the junction kept 14 bases outside the gene matches. Germline CDR1 MDHEN, CDR2 SYDVKM. The CDR3 DNA reads TGTGCCAGCAGTCCCCCCTTAGCGGGAGTGCAGGTAGATACGCAGTATTTT. As protein: CASSPPLAGVQVDTQYF.

V usage is TRBV30 and J usage is TRBJ1-4; the match to TRBD1 covers 8 bases. This CDR3 has 14 amino acids. The germline gives CDR1 GTSNPN, CDR2 SVGIG (reference sequence). The V gene end was trimmed by 5 bases and the J gene end by 7 bases; junction bases not matched to a gene: 9. The CDR3 DNA reads as TGTGCCTGGGACTCCAACAGGGGGGGTGAAAAACTGTTTTTT. Amino acid sequence: CAWDSNRGGEKLFF.

The chain is built from TRBV6-6 and TRBJ2-1; no definite D call. V was shortened by 2 bases and J by 3 bases, with 14 bases between the two germline ends. CDR1 is MNHNY, CDR2 SVGAGI, per germline (reference sequence). The CDR3 consists of 16 residues. CDR3 sequence (DNA): TGTGCCAGCAGTTACCTCAAGGAGCCCGACTACAATGAGCAGTTCTTC. Residues: CASSYLKEPDYNEQFF.

The V gene is TRBV4-1, the J gene TRBJ2-7; D possibly corresponds to TRBD2 (6 bases). The CDR3 runs to 15 residues. V lost 3 bases, J lost 6 bases, and 18 bases lay in between. CDR1 and CDR2 from the germline V gene are MGHRA and YSYEKL. The CDR3 loop reads CASSQRDSAPSEQYF. CDR3 nucleotide sequence: TGCGCCAGCAGCCAGCGGGACTCCGCCCCCTCCGAGCAGTACTTC.